This T cell receptor beta chain comes out of a study of cytotoxic CD8 clonotypes in ibrutinib-treated CLL. V lost 5 bases and J lost 5; bases outside the gene matches: 10. The germline gives CDR1 GTSNPN, CDR2 SVGIG (reference sequence). The CDR3 runs to 15 residues. Notes on the study in general: Public clonotypes occurred uncommonly; on treatment, they contracted or remained stable. Clonality was higher at ibrutinib response and returned toward baseline at progression.

Libraries of TCR beta were made from about 2.2 micrograms of genomic DNA that came from cryopreserved PBMCs. Concerning this clone itself: Its antigen is unidentified.

The method was immunoSEQ multiplex PCR; TCRdb's version includes in-frame clones alone and lacks a portion of them. The sample consists of 50,000 to 75,000 clones, roughly 70% of them appearing once. The clonotype was recovered from a human donor with chronic lymphocytic leukemia. J is TRBJ1-1 and V is TRBV30; 11 bases align to TRBD1. Sample: PBMCs, taken after 12 months of ibrutinib treatment. The CDR3 region is CAWGFRDRGFTEAFF. The CDR3 nucleotides are TGTGCCTGGGGATTCAGGGACAGGGGGTTTACTGAAGCTTTCTTT.